This T cell receptor (beta chain) was documented in a study of OX40 agonist ivuxolimab in advanced cancers. Study-level background: Ivuxolimab was a fully human IgG2 agonistic monoclonal antibody targeting the costimulatory receptor OX40 (CD134). Intravenous ivuxolimab was administered to patients every 2 weeks at six dose levels: 0.01, 0.1, 0.3, 1.5, 3 and 10 mg/kg. The paper describes the monotherapy dose-escalation part (N ≈ 51 patients) of the phase I trial of ivuxolimab. Of the approximately 54 patients in dose escalation, about 20 had hepatocellular carcinoma, roughly 15 had melanoma, 9 had renal cell carcinoma and 9 had head and neck cancer. Patients were allowed to have had prior anti-PD-1, anti-PD-L1 or anti-CTLA-4 therapy, and approximately 40% of the dose-escalation patients had previously received checkpoint inhibitors. Three dose-escalation patients achieved partial responses, one with hepatocellular carcinoma and two with cutaneous melanoma. A male proportion of 82.7% and a mean age of around 60 years, ranging from about 23 to 90, were recorded for the dose-escalation cohort. The purpose of peripheral TCRbeta sequencing was to test whether ivuxolimab changed TCR sequence diversity and led to clonal T-cell expansion. General findings and caveats noted by the study authors: After ivuxolimab, CD8+ T cells had more expanded clones than CD4+ T cells on average. In the 0.1-3.0 mg/kg groups, partial responders had among the lowest normalized peripheral clonal expansion, particularly in CD8+ T cells. Antigen specificity was not determined for the clonally expanded peripheral T cells. Low levels of normalized T-cell clonal expansion were also seen in some patients who did not respond. At doses of 0.1 to 3.0 mg/kg, clonal expansion of both CD4+ and CD8+ T cells in blood was seen between baseline and week 6.

For sequencing of the TCRbeta CDR3 region, genomic DNA was extracted from the sorted cells. The immunoSEQ Assay was used to sequence the TCRbeta CDR3 regions. Here the immuneACCESS table is served through TCRdb, limited to in-frame sequences with V and J called. Missing clones are a known gap in these copies; in checked studies unresolved V genes cover under half, and the rest lacks a known reason. In this sample the table shows tens of thousands of clones, 90% to 95% of which occur a single time. The ten top clones hold around 14% of the sample. In regard to this clone: Its antigen is not yet known. There are no base qualities to consult, and no much larger clone falls within one base.

Patients with a history of autoimmune disease or receiving systemic immunosuppression were excluded from the trial. Peripheral blood for TCR sequencing was collected from all dose cohorts at baseline, on cycle 4 day 1, and on cycle 7 day 1. Samples came from an open-label, multicenter, first-in-human phase I dose-escalation trial of ivuxolimab. Adults with locally advanced or metastatic melanoma, renal cell carcinoma, hepatocellular carcinoma or head and neck squamous cell carcinoma were enrolled in the trial. CD4+ and CD8+ T cells were sorted separately from peripheral blood before TCR sequencing. The CDR3 has 15 amino acids, counting the end cysteine and phenylalanine. Of the read, only the CDR3 DNA is kept; its 45 bases are in frame from base 1. Between the V and J ends, shortened by 0 bases and 1 base respectively, the junction contains 8 bases. The germline V gene sets CDR1 to SGHDN and CDR2 to FVKESK.

Sample: CD4+ or CD8+ T cells sorted from blood, taken in a trial of the OX40 agonist ivuxolimab. The rearranged chain carries TRBV14 and TRBJ2-3; TRBD2 is a possible D gene, resting on 5 matching bases. The receptor was derived from an adult with an advanced solid tumor such as melanoma, head and neck, liver or kidney cancer. The DNA reads as follows: TGTGCCAGCAGCCAAGAGGAGAGGGGCACAGATACGCAGTATTTT. It translates to CASSQEERGTDTQYF.